One sample yielded the 29 T cell receptor beta chains listed below, sequenced in a study of control samples from healthy donors and cancer patients. Produced via immunoSEQ multiplex PCR; TCRdb's table is partial and in-frame only. The table records 80,000 or so clones, 85% to 95% of them present only once. Sequenced input: blood. These receptors were collected from a woman between 40 and 55 years old in good health.

The V gene is TRBV4-3, the J gene TRBJ2-7; D call uncertain. Germline V lookup: CDR1 LGHNA, CDR2 YSLEER. This CDR3 has 17 residues. Trimming cost V 0 bases and J 2 bases, with 17 bases left between them. The CDR3 sequence: CASSQDRSVWPPYEQYF. DNA of the CDR3: TGCGCCAGCAGCCAAGATAGGTCAGTGTGGCCCCCCTACGAGCAGTACTTC.

The DNA for the CDR3 is TGTGCCAGCAGTCCCCAATCGGACAGGACTTATTCACCCCTCCACTTT. It specifies CASSPQSDRTYSPLHF. This rearrangement joins TRBV6-6 to TRBJ1-6; TRBD1 agrees at 7 bases. Germline loops: CDR1 MNHNY, CDR2 SVGAGI (reference sequence). Trimming at V came to 5 bases and at J to 8 bases, leaving 12 bases not matched to a gene. The CDR3 sequence is 16 residues long.

The chain employs TRBV6-5 and TRBJ2-7, with TRBD2 identical over 11 bases. The length of the CDR3 is 14 residues. With 8 bases clipped from V and 4 bases from J, the junction kept 7 bases outside the gene matches. Per germline, CDR1 MNHEY and CDR2 SVGAGI. Here the CDR3 reads CASSEGLAVYEQYF. The CDR3 nucleotides are TGTGCCAGCTCGGAGGGACTAGCGGTTTACGAGCAGTACTTC.

The chain couples TRBV19 to TRBJ2-3; D possibly corresponds to TRBD1 (6 bases). Germline values: CDR1 LNHDA, CDR2 SQIVND (reference sequence). This CDR3 contains 16 residues. The V end was cut by 6 bases, the J end by 2 bases, with 18 bases between. For the CDR3, the DNA is TGTGCCAGTAGCCTAAAGACAGGTAAAGACACAGATACGCAGTATTTT. Translating it yields CASSLKTGKDTDTQYF.

V gene TRBV9 combines with J gene TRBJ2-1, with D perhaps matching TRBD1 (6 bases). CDR3 length: 15 amino acids. Per the germline V gene, CDR1 is SGDLS and CDR2 is YYNGEE. V gave up 0 bases and J gave up 6 bases, with 13 bases separating them. The CDR3 DNA follows: TGTGCCAGCAGCGTAGAGGGGACATCGTTCAATGAGCAGTTCTTC. Translated, it gives CASSVEGTSFNEQFF.

The V gene is TRBV5-1, the J gene TRBJ2-1, with D possibly matching TRBD2 (6 bases). The ends were cut back, 2 bases at V and 4 bases at J, with 10 bases in the middle. This CDR3 is built from 14 residues. Germline-derived CDR1 and CDR2 are SGHRS and YFSETQ. This chain's CDR3 is CASSFAGTYNEQFF. CDR3 coding DNA: TGCGCCAGCAGCTTCGCGGGAACTTACAATGAGCAGTTCTTC.

The gene calls are TRBV10-2 and TRBJ1-2; the match to TRBD1 covers 7 bases. J lost 4 bases, V lost 7 bases, and 12 bases had no gene match. The CDR3 totals 15 residues. CDR1 is WSHSY and CDR2 is SAAADI in the germline V gene. CDR3 coding DNA: TGCGCCAGCACCCCAGGGACAGATAGAGGCTATGGCTACACCTTC. This codes for CASTPGTDRGYGYTF.

This rearrangement joins TRBV2 to TRBJ1-5; TRBD1 matches 10 bases. Germline V lookup: CDR1 SNHLY, CDR2 FYNNEI. This CDR3 is 16 amino acids long. Trimming at V came to 4 bases and at J to 9 bases, leaving 12 bases not matched to a gene. As DNA, the CDR3 is TGTGCCAGCAGTGGACTCCGGGACAGGGGAACGAGGCCCCAGCATTTT. Amino acid sequence: CASSGLRDRGTRPQHF.

V usage is TRBV7-2 and J usage is TRBJ2-5; D may be TRBD2 (6 bases). CDR1 and CDR2 from the germline V gene are SGHTA and FQGNSA. The CDR3 extends over 15 amino acids. The V and J ends lost 5 bases and 0 bases respectively, with 13 bases between them. The CDR3 sequence is CASSPGTAYQETQYF. CDR3 bases: TGTGCCAGCAGCCCCGGGACTGCGTACCAAGAGACCCAGTACTTC.

This clone has just a few counts. V usage is TRBV5-6 and J usage is TRBJ1-5; D is uncertain. Germline V gene lookup returns CDR1 SGHDT and CDR2 YYEEEE. The CDR3 sequence is 14 residues long. The V gene lost 1 base and the J gene lost 3 bases, with 8 bases spanning the gap. The CDR3 here is CASSLRRVNQPQHF. The DNA of the CDR3 is TGTGCCAGCAGCTTGCGGAGGGTCAATCAGCCCCAGCATTTT.

This chain uses TRBV2 with TRBJ2-2; TRBD2 agrees at 12 bases. The ends lost 3 bases at V and 7 bases at J; junction bases unmatched: 12. The CDR3 is made up of 18 amino acids. CDR1 SNHLY and CDR2 FYNNEI come from the germline V gene. CDR3 sequence (DNA): TGTGCCAGCAGTGATCTAGCGGGAGGGCCGGAGGAGAGCGGGGAGCTGTTTTTT. Its protein is CASSDLAGGPEESGELFF.

The chain joins TRBV19 to TRBJ2-6; TRBD2 might be the D (6 bases). Germline V gives CDR1 LNHDA, CDR2 SQIVND (reference sequence). The length of the CDR3 is 16 residues. V gave up 3 bases and J gave up 1 base, with 10 bases separating them. The CDR3 DNA is TGTGCCAGTAGTATGGGGACTTGGTCTGGGGCCAACGTCCTGACTTTC. It is translated as CASSMGTWSGANVLTF.

This clone showed up just a few times. The V and J genes are TRBV11-2 and TRBJ1-3; D is unresolved. Per the germline V gene, CDR1 is SGHAT and CDR2 is FQNNGV. V was cut by 3 bases and J by 0 bases, with 9 bases left in between. This CDR3 is built from 15 residues. CDR3 protein: CASSFLATSGNTIYF. Here the CDR3 DNA reads TGTGCCAGCAGCTTTCTGGCGACCTCTGGAAACACCATATATTTT.

This sequence joins TRBV7-9 and TRBJ2-3; tentatively, D is TRBD1 (6 bases). Germline-derived CDR1 and CDR2 are SEHNR and FQNEAQ (reference sequence). This CDR3 has 16 amino acids. V was clipped by 5 bases and J by 2 bases, with 17 bases between them. CDR3 region: CASSIQQGTFTDTQYF. CDR3 nucleotides: TGTGCCAGCAGCATCCAACAGGGTACATTCACAGATACGCAGTATTTT.

The rearrangement uses TRBV7-9 and TRBJ2-5; 8 bases line up with TRBD1. Germline lookup yields CDR1 SEHNR and CDR2 FQNEAQ (reference sequence). After removal of 4 bases from V and 9 bases from J, the junction contained 13 bases not matched to a gene. This CDR3 comprises 15 residues. The CDR3 sequence: CASSWTDRAGRAQYF. The DNA for the CDR3 is TGTGCCAGCAGCTGGACGGACAGGGCCGGACGGGCCCAGTACTTC.

J is TRBJ1-4 and V is TRBV6-1; no firm D call. The length of the CDR3 is 16 residues. CDR1 MNHNS and CDR2 SASEGT come from the germline V gene. Trimming took off 0 bases at V and 10 bases at J, with 18 bases between the two ends. CDR3 sequence reads: CASSEAVGEREGKLFF. As DNA, the CDR3 is TGTGCCAGCAGTGAAGCGGTTGGGGAGAGAGAAGGAAAACTGTTTTTT.

This clone appeared a single time. The rearrangement joins TRBV2 to TRBJ1-5, with D uncertain. Germline V gives CDR1 SNHLY, CDR2 FYNNEI. V gave up 8 bases and J gave up 0 bases, with 11 bases separating them. This CDR3 is built from 14 residues. The CDR3 region is CASHGINSNQPQHF. The CDR3 DNA reads as TGTGCCAGCCACGGTATTAATAGCAATCAGCCCCAGCATTTT.

J is TRBJ2-3 and V is TRBV19; D unresolved. CDR1 and CDR2 from the germline V gene are LNHDA and SQIVND (reference sequence). V was clipped by 3 bases and J by 2 bases, with 9 bases between them. The CDR3 covers 14 residues. The CDR3 region is CASSISHFTDTQYF. The CDR3 DNA sequence: TGTGCCAGTAGTATCAGTCACTTCACAGATACGCAGTATTTT.

This chain links TRBV28 with TRBJ2-4; maybe TRBD1 (6 bases). The CDR3 has 12 residues. Germline assignment: CDR1 MDHEN and CDR2 SYDVKM. V lost 6 bases and J lost 8, with 11 bases in between. The CDR3 DNA reads as TGTGCCAGCAGATCCGGACAGTACATTCAGTACTTC. Translating gives CASRSGQYIQYF.

The chain couples TRBV7-8 to TRBJ1-1; tentative D call: TRBD1 (6 bases). This CDR3 region has 17 residues. V was clipped by 0 bases and J by 5 bases, with 19 bases between them. Germline loops: CDR1 SGHVS, CDR2 FQNEAQ. In DNA, the CDR3 is TGTGCCAGCAGCTTAGCGACCCAAAGACAGGTTGCTACTGAAGCTTTCTTT. Protein sequence: CASSLATQRQVATEAFF.

The chain combines TRBV6-5 with TRBJ2-1; no clear D. The CDR3 consists of 14 residues. Germline CDR1 reads MNHEY; CDR2 reads SVGAGI. V gave up 7 bases and J gave up 5 bases, with 15 bases separating them. CDR3: CASMSPLRDNEQFF. CDR3 bases: TGTGCCAGCATGTCCCCACTAAGAGACAATGAGCAGTTCTTC.

The chain is built from TRBV9 and TRBJ1-2, with TRBD1 identical over 7 bases. The junction had 12 bases not matched to a gene; V was cut back by 4 bases and J by 6 bases. Germline CDR1 SGDLS, CDR2 YYNGEE. The CDR3 length is 15 residues. CDR3 coding DNA: TGTGCCAGCAGCTATAACACAGGGGAGTTGGATGGCTACACCTTC. This sequence encodes CASSYNTGELDGYTF.

The V and J genes are TRBV3-1 (or the pseudogene TRBV3-2) and TRBJ1-2; 10 bases are shared with TRBD1. With 1 base clipped from V and 4 bases from J, the junction kept 6 bases outside the gene matches. From germline, CDR1 is LGHDT and CDR2 YNNKEL (reference sequence). CDR3 length equals 16 residues. The CDR3, as DNA: TGTGCCAGCAGCCAAGGTCGACAGGGGGCTTTCTATGGCTACACCTTC. It encodes CASSQGRQGAFYGYTF.

This chain links TRBV5-6 with TRBJ1-3; D uncertain. This CDR3 region has 16 residues. V lost 4 bases to trimming and J lost 0 bases, with 14 bases between them. Germline V lookup: CDR1 SGHDT, CDR2 YYEEEE. The CDR3 nucleotides are TGTGCCAGCAGCATCTCGCCGCAAAGCTCTGGAAACACCATATATTTT. Translating it yields CASSISPQSSGNTIYF.

J is TRBJ2-1 and V is TRBV6-5, with a possible D match to TRBD2 (5 bases). CDR1 and CDR2 (germline): MNHEY, SVGAGI. The V and J ends lost 5 bases and 3 bases respectively, with 14 bases between them. The length of the CDR3 is 15 residues. For the CDR3, the DNA is TGTGCCAGCAGTCCTTGGGGAGCGGTCTACAATGAGCAGTTCTTC. It codes for CASSPWGAVYNEQFF.

The chain combines TRBV5-5 with TRBJ2-4; D is perhaps TRBD1 or TRBD2 (5 bases each). V was shortened by 0 bases and J by 5 bases, with 12 bases between the two germline ends. CDR3 length: 15 amino acids. Germline CDR1 and CDR2: SGHKS and YYEKEE (reference sequence). CDR3 bases: TGTGCCAGCAGCTTGGCGGGCATGGGGGAAAACATTCAGTACTTC. Translated, it gives CASSLAGMGENIQYF.

The rearrangement uses TRBV24-1 and TRBJ2-1; D unclear. V dropped 4 bases and J dropped 8 bases, with 8 bases sitting between them. The germline CDR1 and CDR2 sequences are KGHDR and SFDVKD. The CDR3 extends over 12 amino acids. CDR3 nucleotides: TGTGCCACCAGTGACCCCTCGGATGAGCAGTTCTTC. Translation: CATSDPSDEQFF.

V and J are TRBV5-4 and TRBJ1-1; 7 bases are a match to TRBD1. Germline V CDR1 and CDR2: SGHNT, YYREEE (reference sequence). The CDR3 has 14 residues. The junction had 2 bases not matched to a gene; V was cut back by 0 bases and J by 3 bases. The CDR3 is CASSLVGQHTEAFF. In DNA form, the CDR3 reads TGTGCCAGCAGCTTGGTGGGACAGCACACTGAAGCTTTCTTT.

The CDR3 DNA reads as TGTGCCAGCGGTAGGAAGGACTCTGGGGCCAACGTCCTGACTTTC. Its translation: CASGRKDSGANVLTF. The chain combines TRBV5-4 with TRBJ2-6, with unresolved D. Germline CDR1 is SGHNT and CDR2 is YYREEE (reference sequence). Trimming pared 7 bases from V and 0 bases from J, leaving 11 bases between. The CDR3 extends over 15 amino acids.